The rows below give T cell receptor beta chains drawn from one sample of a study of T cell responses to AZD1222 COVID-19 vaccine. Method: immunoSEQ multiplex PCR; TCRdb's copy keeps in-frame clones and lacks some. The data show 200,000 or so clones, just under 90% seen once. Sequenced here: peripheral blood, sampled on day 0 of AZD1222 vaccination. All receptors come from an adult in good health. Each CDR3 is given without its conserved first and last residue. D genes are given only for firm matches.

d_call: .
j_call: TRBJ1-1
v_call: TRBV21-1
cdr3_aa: ASSKGYRQAMNTEAF

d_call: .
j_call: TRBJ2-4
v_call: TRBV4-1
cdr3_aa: ASSQVQNIQY

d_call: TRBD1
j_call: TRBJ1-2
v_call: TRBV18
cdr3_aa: ASSPSSWTGGSGYT

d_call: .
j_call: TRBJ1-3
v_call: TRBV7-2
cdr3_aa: ASSSLISSGNTIY

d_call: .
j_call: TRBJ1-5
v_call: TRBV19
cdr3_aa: ASSSQAPQSNQPQH

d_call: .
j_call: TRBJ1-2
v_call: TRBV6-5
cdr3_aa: ASSYSGGLNYGYT

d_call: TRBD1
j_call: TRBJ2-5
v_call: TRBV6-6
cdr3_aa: ASSPLGTGSPTQY

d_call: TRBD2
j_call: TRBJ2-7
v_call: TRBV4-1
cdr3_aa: ASSQHAGDLSQQY

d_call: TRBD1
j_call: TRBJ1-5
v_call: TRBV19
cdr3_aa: ASLETGNSNQPQH

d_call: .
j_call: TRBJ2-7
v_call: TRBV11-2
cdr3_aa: ASTQGIYEQY

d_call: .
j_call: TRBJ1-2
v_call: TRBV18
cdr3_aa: ASSPPEQVDGYGYT

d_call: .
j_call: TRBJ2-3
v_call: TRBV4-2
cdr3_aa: ASSPRDRVGTDTQY

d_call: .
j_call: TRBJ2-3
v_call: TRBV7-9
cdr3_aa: ASSSFTDTQY

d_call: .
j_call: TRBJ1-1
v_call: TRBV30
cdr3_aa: VGAPNRGRRTEAF

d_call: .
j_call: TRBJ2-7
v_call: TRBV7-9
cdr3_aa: ASSRIGGAPYEQY

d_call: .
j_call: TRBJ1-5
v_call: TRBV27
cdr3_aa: ASSLSRGLGTSLGGPQH

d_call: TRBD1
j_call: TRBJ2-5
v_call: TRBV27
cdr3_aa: ASSPRDRGETQY

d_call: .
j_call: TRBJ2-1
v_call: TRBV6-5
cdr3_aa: ASSLGVSEQF

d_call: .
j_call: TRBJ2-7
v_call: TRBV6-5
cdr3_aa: ASRGRRGNEQY

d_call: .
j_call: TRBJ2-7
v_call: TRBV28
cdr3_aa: ASRPGLTYEQY

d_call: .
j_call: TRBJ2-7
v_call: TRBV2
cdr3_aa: ASRASLGVLGQY

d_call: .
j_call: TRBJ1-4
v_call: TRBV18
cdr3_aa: ASSPVSGTTNEKLF

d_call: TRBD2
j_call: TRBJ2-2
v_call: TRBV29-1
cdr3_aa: SGKAGGLPRGELF

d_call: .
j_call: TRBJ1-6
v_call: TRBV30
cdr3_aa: AWSVHSRTPLH

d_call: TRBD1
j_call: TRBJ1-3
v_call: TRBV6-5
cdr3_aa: ASRQGTAGNTIY

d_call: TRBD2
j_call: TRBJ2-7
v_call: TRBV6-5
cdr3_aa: ASSYSGSRFEQY

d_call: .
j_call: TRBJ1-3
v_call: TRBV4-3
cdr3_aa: ASSQEFPGSRNTIY

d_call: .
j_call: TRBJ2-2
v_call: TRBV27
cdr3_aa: ASSLSFRGELF

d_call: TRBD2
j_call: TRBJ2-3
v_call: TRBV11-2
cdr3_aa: ASRPAGGSTDTQY

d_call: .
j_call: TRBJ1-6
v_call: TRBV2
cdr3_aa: ASRSDNSPLH

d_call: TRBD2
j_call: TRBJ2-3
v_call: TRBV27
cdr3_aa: ASSSLAGRNTQY

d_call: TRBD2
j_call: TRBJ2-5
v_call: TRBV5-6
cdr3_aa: ASSLAGGQETQY

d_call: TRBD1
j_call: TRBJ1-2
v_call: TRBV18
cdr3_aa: ASSLRDSSPNYGYT

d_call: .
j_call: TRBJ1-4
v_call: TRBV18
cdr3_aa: ASSPRSAANEKLF

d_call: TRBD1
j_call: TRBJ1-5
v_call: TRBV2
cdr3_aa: ASRGGQAADQPQH

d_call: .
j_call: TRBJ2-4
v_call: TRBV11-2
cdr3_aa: ASSLNPVGFDIQY

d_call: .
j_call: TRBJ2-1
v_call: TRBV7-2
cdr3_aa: ASSPSGRGGDEQF

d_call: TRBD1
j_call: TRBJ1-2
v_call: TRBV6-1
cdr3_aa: ATLDREGYGYT

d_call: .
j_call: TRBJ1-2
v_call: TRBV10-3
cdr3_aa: AISDTQIGYGYT

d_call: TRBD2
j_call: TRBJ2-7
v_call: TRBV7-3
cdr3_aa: ASSQASGIYEQY

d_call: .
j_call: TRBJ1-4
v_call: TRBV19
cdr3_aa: ASSISVATNEKLF

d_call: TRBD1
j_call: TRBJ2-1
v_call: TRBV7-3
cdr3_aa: ASSHLRQGRNEQF

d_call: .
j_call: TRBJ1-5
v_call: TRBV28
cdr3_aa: ASSHNFAGGDQPQH

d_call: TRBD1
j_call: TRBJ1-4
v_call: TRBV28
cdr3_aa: ASSSRQGMTNEKLF

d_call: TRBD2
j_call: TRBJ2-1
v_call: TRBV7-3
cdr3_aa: ASSWVSGRNEQF

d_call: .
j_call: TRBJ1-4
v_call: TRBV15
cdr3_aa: ATSRDLTATNEKLF

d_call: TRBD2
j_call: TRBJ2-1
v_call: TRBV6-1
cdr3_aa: ASSDKRGGAIYNEQF

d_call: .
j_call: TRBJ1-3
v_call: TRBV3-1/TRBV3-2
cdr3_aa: ASSQGGTPGNTIY

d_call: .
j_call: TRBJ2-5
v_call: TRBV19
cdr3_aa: ASSPLGTQQETQY

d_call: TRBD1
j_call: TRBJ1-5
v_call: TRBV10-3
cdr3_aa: AISGTGASNQPQH